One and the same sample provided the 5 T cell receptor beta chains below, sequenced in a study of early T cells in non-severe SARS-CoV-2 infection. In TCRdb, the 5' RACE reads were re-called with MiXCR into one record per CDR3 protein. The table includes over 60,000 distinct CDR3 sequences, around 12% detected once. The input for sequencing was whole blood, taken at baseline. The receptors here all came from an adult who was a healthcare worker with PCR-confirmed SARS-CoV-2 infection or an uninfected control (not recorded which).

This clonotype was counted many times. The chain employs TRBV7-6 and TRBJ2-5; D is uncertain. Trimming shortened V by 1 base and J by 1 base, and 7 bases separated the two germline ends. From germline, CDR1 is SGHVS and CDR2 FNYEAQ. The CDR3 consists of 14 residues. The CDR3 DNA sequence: TGTGCCAGCAGCTTAGAACCGGGCCAAGAGACCCAGTACTTC. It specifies CASSLEPGQETQYF. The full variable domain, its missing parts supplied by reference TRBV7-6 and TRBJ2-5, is GAGVSQSPRYKVTKRGQDVALRCDPISGHVSLYWYRQALGQGPEFLTYFNYEAQQDKSGLPNDRFSAERPEGSISTLTIQRTEQRDSAMYRCASSLEPGQETQYFGPGTRLLVL.

The CDR3 sequence is CSVLGQGNEQYF. The DNA for the CDR3 is TGCAGCGTTCTCGGACAGGGTAACGAGCAGTACTTC. V gene TRBV29-1 combines with J gene TRBJ2-7; 8 bases line up with TRBD1. CDR1 and CDR2 (germline): SQVTM, ANQGSEA. The CDR3 totals 12 residues. Unmatched junction bases numbered 5, after V lost 5 bases and J lost 5 bases.

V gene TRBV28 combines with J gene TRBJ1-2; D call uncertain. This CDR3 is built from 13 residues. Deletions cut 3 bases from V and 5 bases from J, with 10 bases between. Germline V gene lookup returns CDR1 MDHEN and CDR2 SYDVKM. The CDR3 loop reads CASSLFGEYGYTF. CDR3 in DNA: TGTGCCAGCAGTTTGTTCGGGGAATATGGCTACACCTTC.

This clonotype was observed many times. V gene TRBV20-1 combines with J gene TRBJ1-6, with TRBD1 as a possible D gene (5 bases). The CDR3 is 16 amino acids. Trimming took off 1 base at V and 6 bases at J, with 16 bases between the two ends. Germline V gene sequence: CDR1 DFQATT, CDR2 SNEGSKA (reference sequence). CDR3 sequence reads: CSARVGTPLSNSPLHF. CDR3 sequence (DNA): TGCAGTGCTAGAGTTGGGACCCCTCTTAGTAATTCACCCCTCCACTTT.

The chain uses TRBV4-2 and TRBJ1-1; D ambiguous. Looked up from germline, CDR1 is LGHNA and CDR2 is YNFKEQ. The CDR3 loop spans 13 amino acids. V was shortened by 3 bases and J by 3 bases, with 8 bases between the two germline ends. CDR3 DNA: TGTGCCAGCAGCCAGTTAATGGACACTGAAGCTTTCTTT. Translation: CASSQLMDTEAFF.